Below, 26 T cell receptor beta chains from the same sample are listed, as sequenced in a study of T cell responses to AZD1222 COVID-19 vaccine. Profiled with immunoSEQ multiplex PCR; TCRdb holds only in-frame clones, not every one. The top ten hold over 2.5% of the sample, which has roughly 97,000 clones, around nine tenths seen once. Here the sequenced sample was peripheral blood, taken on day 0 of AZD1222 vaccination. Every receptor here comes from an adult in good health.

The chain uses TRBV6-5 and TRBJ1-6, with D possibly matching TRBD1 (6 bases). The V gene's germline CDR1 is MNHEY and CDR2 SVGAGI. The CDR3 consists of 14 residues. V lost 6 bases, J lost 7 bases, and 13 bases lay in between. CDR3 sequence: CASRTTGWNSPLHF. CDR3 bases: TGTGCCAGCAGAACAACAGGGTGGAATTCACCCCTCCACTTT.

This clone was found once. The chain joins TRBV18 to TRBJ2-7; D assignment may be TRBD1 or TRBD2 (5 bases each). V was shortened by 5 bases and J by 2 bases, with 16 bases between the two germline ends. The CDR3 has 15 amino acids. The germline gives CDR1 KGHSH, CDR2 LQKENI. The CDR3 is CASSNTGTGTYEQYF. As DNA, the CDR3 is TGTGCCAGCTCAAATACCGGGACGGGGACCTACGAGCAGTACTTC.

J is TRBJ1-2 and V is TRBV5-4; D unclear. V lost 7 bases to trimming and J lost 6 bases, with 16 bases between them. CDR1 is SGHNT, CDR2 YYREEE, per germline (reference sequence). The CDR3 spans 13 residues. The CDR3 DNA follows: TGTGCCAGCCTCCGCGAGGGAAATGATGGCTACACCTTC. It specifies CASLREGNDGYTF.

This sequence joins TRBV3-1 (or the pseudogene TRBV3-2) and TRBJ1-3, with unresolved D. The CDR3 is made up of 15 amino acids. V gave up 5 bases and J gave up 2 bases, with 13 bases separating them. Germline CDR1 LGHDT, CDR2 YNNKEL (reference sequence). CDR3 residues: CASSDLGRTGNTIYF. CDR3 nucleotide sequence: TGTGCCAGCAGCGATCTGGGCAGGACTGGAAACACCATATATTTT.

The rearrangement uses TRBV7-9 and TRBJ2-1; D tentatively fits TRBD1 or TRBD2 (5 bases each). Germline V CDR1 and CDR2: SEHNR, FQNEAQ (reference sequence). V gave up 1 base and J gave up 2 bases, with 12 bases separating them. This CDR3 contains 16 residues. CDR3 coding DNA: TGTGCCAGCAGCTTAGGAGGGGTAAGCCCCTACAATGAGCAGTTCTTC. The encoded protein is CASSLGGVSPYNEQFF.

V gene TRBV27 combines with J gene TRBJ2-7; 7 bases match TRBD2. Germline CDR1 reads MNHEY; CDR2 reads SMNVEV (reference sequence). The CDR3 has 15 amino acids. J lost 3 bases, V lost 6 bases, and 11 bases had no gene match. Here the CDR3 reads CASRLAGARDYEQYF. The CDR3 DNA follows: TGTGCCAGCAGATTAGCGGGCGCTCGGGACTACGAGCAGTACTTC.

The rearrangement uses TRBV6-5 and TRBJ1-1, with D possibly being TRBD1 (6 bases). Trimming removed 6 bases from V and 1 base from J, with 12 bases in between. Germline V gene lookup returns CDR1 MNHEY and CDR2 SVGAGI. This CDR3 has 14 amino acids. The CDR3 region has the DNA TGTGCCAGCAGAAGAATAGGGGGGAACACTGAAGCTTTCTTT. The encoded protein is CASRRIGGNTEAFF.

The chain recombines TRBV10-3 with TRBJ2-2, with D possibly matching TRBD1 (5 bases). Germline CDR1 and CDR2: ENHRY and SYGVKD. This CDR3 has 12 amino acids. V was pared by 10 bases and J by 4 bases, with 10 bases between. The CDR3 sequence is CATQVGTGELFF. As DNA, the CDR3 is TGTGCCACACAGGTGGGCACCGGGGAGCTGTTTTTT.

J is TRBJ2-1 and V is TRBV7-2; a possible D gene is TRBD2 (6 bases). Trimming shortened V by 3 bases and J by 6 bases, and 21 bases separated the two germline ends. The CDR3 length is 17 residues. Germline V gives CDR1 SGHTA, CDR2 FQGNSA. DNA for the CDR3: TGTGCCAGCAGCTTTTTGGTGCGGCGGGGAAGTAGCAATGAGCAGTTCTTC. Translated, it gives CASSFLVRRGSSNEQFF. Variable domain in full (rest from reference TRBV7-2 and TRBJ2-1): GAGVSQSPSNKVTEKGKDVELRCDPISGHTALYWYRQSLGQGLEFLIYFQGNSAPDKSGLPSDRFSAERTGGSVSTLTIQRTQQEDSAVYLCASSFLVRRGSSNEQFFGPGTRLTVL.

CDR3 in DNA: TGTGCCAGCAGTTTATATGGAGGACCACTCTACGAGCAGTACTTC. This sequence encodes CASSLYGGPLYEQYF. The chain couples TRBV27 to TRBJ2-7, with D maybe TRBD2 (5 bases). Germline CDR1 and CDR2: MNHEY and SMNVEV (reference sequence). The length of the CDR3 is 15 residues. V shed 1 base and J shed 3 bases, with 13 bases lying between them.

CDR3: CASSLVRGGYSSEQFF. CDR3 coding DNA: TGTGCCAGCAGCTTAGTGCGGGGGGGCTATAGTAGTGAGCAGTTCTTC. V usage is TRBV11-2 and J usage is TRBJ2-1, with TRBD2 matching over 9 bases. The germline V gene has CDR1 SGHAT and CDR2 FQNNGV. V lost 1 base, J lost 9 bases, and 10 bases stayed unmatched. CDR3 length equals 16 residues.

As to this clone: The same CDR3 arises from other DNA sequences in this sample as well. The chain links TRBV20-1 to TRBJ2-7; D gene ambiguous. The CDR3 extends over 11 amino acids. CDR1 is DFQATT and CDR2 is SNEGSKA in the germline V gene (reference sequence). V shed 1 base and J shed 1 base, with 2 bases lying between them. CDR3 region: CSARVSYEQYF. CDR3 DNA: TGCAGTGCTAGAGTTTCCTACGAGCAGTACTTC.

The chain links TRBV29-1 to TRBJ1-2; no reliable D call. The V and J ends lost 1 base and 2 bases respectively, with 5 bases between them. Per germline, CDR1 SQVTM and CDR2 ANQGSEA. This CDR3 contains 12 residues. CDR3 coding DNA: TGCAGCGTTGAAGGTGAGAACTATGGCTACACCTTC. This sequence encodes CSVEGENYGYTF.

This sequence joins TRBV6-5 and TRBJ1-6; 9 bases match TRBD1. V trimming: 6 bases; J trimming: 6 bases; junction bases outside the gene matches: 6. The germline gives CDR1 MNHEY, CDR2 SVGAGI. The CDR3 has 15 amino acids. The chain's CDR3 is CASRTGGQGNSPLHF. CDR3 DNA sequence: TGTGCCAGCAGAACAGGGGGACAGGGTAATTCACCCCTCCACTTT.

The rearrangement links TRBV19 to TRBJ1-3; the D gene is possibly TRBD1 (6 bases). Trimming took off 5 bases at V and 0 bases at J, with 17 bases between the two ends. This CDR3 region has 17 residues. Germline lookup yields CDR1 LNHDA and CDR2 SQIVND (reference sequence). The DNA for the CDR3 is TGTGCCAGTAGTGTAACCAGTAACAGGGCCTCTGGAAACACCATATATTTT. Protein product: CASSVTSNRASGNTIYF.

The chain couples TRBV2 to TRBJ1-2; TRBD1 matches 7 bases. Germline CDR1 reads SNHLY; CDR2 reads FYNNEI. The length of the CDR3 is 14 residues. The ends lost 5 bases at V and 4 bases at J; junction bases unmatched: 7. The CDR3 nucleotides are TGTGCCAGCAGTAACAGGGGTGGTATCTATGGCTACACCTTC. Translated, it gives CASSNRGGIYGYTF.

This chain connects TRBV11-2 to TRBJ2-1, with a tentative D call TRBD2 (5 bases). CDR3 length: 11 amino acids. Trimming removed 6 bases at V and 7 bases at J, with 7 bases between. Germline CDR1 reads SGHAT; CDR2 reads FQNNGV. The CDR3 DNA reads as TGTGCCAGCAGTAGAGGGAATGAGCAGTTCTTC. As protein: CASSRGNEQFF. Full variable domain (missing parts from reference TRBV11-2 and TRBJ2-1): EAGVAQSPRYKIIEKRQSVAFWCNPISGHATLYWYQQILGQGPKLLIQFQNNGVVDDSQLPKDRFSAERLKGVDSTLKIQPAKLEDSAVYLCASSRGNEQFFGPGTRLTVL.

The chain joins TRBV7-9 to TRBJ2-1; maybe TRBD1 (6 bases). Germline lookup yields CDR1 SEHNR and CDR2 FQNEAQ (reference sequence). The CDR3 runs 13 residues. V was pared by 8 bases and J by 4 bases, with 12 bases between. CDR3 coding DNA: TGTGCCAGCGGGACAAGGATTTACAATGAGCAGTTCTTC. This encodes CASGTRIYNEQFF.

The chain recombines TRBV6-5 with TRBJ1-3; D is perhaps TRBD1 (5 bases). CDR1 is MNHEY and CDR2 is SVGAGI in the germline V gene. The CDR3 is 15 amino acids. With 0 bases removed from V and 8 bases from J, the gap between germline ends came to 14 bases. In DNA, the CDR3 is TGTGCCAGCAGTTACTCTCGGCTTAGGGGAGACACCATATATTTT. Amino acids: CASSYSRLRGDTIYF.

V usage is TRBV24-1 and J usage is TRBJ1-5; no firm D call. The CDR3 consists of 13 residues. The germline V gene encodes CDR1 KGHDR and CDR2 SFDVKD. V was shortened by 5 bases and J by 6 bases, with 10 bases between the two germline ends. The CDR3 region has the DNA TGTGCCACCAGTGGAGAGGATGGTCAGCCCCAGCATTTT. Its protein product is CATSGEDGQPQHF.

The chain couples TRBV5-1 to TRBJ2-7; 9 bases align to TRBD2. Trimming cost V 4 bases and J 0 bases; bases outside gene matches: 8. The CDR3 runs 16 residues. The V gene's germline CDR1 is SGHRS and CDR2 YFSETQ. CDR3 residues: CASSVSSGVRSYEQYF. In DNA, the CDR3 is TGCGCCAGCAGCGTGTCTAGCGGGGTCCGCTCCTACGAGCAGTACTTC.

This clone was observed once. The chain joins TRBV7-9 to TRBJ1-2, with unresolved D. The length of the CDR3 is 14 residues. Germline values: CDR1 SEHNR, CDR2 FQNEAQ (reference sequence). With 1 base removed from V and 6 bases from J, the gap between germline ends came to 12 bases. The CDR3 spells CASSLGAARDGYTF. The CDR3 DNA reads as TGTGCCAGCAGCTTAGGTGCGGCTCGGGATGGCTACACCTTC.

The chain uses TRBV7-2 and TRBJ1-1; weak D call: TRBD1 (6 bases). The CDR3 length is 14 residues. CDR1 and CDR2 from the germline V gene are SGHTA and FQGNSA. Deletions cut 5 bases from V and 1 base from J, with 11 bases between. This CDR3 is CASSPQGTNTEAFF. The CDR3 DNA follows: TGTGCCAGCAGCCCACAGGGAACGAACACTGAAGCTTTCTTT. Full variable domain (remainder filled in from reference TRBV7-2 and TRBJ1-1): GAGVSQSPSNKVTEKGKDVELRCDPISGHTALYWYRQSLGQGLEFLIYFQGNSAPDKSGLPSDRFSAERTGGSVSTLTIQRTQQEDSAVYLCASSPQGTNTEAFFGQGTRLTVV.

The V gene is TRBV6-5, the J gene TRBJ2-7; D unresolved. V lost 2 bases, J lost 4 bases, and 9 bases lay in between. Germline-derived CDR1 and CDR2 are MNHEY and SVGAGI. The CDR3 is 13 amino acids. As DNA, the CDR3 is TGTGCCAGCAGTTACAAACTATTATACGAGCAGTACTTC. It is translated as CASSYKLLYEQYF.

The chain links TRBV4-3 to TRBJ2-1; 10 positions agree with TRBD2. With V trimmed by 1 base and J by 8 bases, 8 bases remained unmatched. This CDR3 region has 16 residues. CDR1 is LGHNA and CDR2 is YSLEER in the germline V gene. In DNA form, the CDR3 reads TGCGCCAGCAGCCAAGGTCTAGCGGGGGAAGGGGATGAGCAGTTCTTC. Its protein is CASSQGLAGEGDEQFF.

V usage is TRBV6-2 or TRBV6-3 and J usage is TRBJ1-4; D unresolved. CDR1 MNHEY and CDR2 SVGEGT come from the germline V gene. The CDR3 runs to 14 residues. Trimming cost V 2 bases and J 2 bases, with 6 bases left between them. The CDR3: CASSYTGTNEKLFF. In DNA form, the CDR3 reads TGTGCCAGCAGTTACACGGGGACTAATGAAAAACTGTTTTTT.